This T cell receptor beta chain was identified during a study of blood T cell repertoires in COVID-19. Overall study: The samples span acute and convalescent COVID-19 from the United States, Italy and Spain. Nucleic acid was either cDNA or gDNA, and it came from T cells, B-cell-depleted T cells, or PBMCs.

The CDR3 covers 16 residues. Germline-derived CDR1 and CDR2 are MDHEN and SYDVKM. The trim removed 5 bases at V and 11 bases at J, leaving 17 bases unmatched. The authors' processing: How many nucleated cells were present was estimated from reference gene primer amplification. Profiled with immunoSEQ multiplex PCR; TCRdb holds only in-frame clones, not every one. D and trimming come from the DNA, and the V and J calls and clone size come from that table. This repertoire shows 99,000 or so clones, around 83% found once; its top ten account for less than 2%. The clonotype comes from a man aged 70-80 years with active or convalescent COVID-19. The V call is TRBV28, the J call TRBJ2-2; TRBD2 aligns across 7 bases. Sequences were obtained from peripheral blood. The CDR3 spells CASSRIPSGVARELFF. The CDR3 DNA is TGTGCCAGCAGTCGCATTCCCAGCGGGGTCGCGCGAGAGCTGTTTTTT.